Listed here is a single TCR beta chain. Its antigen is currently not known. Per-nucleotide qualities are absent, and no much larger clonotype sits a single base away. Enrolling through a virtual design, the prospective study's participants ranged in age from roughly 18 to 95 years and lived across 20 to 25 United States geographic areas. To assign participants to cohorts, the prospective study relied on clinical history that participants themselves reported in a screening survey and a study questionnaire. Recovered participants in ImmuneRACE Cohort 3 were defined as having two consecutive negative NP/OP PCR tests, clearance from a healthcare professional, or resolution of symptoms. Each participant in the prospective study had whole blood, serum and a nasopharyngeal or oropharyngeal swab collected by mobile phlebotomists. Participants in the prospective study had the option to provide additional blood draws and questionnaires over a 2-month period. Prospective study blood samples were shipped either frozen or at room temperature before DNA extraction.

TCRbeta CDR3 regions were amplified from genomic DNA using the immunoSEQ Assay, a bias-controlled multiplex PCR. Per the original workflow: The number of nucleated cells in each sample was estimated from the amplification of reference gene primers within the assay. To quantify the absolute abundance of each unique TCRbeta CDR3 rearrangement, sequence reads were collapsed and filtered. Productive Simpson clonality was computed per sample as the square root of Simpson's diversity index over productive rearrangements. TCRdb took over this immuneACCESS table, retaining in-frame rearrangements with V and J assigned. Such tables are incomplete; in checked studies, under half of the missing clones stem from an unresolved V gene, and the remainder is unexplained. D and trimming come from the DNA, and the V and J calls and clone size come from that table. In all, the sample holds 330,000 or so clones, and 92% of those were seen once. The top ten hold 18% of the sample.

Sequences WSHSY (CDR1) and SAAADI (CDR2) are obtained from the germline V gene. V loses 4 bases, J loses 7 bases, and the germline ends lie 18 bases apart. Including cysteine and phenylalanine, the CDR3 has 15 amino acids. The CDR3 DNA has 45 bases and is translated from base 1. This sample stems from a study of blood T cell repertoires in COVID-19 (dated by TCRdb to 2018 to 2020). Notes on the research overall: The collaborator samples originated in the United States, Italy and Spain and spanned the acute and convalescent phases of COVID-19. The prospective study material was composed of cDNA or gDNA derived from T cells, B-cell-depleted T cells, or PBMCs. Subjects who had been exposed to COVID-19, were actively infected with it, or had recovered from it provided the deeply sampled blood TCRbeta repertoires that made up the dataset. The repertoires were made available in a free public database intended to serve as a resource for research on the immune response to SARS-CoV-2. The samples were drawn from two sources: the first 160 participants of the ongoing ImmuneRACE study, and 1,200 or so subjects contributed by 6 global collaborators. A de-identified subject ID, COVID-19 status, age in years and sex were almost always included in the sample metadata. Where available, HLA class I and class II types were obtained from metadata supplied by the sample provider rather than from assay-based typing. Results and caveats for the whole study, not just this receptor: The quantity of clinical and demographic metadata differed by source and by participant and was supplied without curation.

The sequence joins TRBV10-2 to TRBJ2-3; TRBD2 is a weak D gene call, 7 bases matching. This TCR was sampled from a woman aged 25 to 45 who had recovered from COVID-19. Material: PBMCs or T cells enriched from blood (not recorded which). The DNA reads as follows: TGCGCCAGCAGTGGGAGGATAGGGGGAGGGTATACGCAGTATTTT. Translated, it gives CASSGRIGGGYTQYF.